This TCR beta chain was captured by sequencing in a study of blood T cell repertoires in COVID-19. On the study more broadly: Samples came from the United States, Italy and Spain, spanning acute and convalescent COVID-19. The cDNA or gDNA used as material had been derived from T cells, B-cell-depleted T cells, or PBMCs.

CDR3 length: 12 amino acids. Trimming shortened V by 4 bases and J by 9 bases, and 11 bases separated the two germline ends. From germline, CDR1 is KGHDR and CDR2 SFDVKD. How the authors handled the data: Counts of nucleated cells, estimated from reference gene primer amplification, were obtained. TCRdb's table, derived via immunoSEQ multiplex PCR, lists solely in-frame clones and lacks some. V, J and clone size are those of that table, while D and trimming were read from the DNA. Here the sample spans about 440,000 clones, more than 85% being singletons. The chain couples TRBV24-1 to TRBJ1-1; D is perhaps TRBD1 (5 bases). The sequence was collected from a woman in her twenties or thirties with acute or convalescent COVID-19. The sequenced sample was peripheral blood. The CDR3 sequence: CATSEGTGKAFF. In nucleotides, the CDR3 is TGTGCCACCAGTGAAGGGACTGGAAAAGCTTTCTTT.